This TCR beta chain was captured in a study of blood T cell repertoires in COVID-19. Study-wide context: Specimens from acute and convalescent COVID-19 originated in the United States, Italy and Spain.

CDR1 and CDR2 from the germline V gene are SGHTA and FQGTGA. The CDR3 is 15 amino acids. Losses at the gene ends were 5 bases for V and 1 base for J; bases not matched to a gene: 3. Authors' data handling: For nucleated cells, counts were estimated from reference gene primer amplification. Generated by immunoSEQ multiplex PCR, the TCRdb table keeps only in-frame clones and is missing some. V, J and clone size are those of that table, while D and trimming were read from the DNA. The data hold approximately 20,000 clones, with roughly 85% observed a single time. The sample was peripheral blood. This chain uses TRBV7-3 with TRBJ2-3; the match to TRBD2 covers 10 bases. This clonotype was obtained from a human donor with active COVID-19. The donor label of this sample is uncertain. The CDR3 nucleotides read TGTGCCAGCAGCCGCACTAGCGGGGGCACAGATACGCAGTATTTT. Protein sequence: CASSRTSGGTDTQYF.